These 26 T cell receptor beta chains share one sample of origin, sequenced in a study of cytomegalovirus exposure and HLA in healthy donors. In the PCR, 60 Vbeta and 13 Jbeta primers were used. The table came from immunoSEQ multiplex PCR; TCRdb's copy has only in-frame clones and leaves some out. Of around 160,000 clones in the sample, around four fifths were seen once. Sequenced material: PBMCs. The receptor source for this set is a man younger than 30 in good health and CMV-seropositive.

The V and J genes are TRBV19 and TRBJ2-1; 11 bases agree with TRBD2. Per the germline V gene, CDR1 is LNHDA and CDR2 is SQIVND (reference sequence). V shed 10 bases, J shed 8 bases, and the junction held 16 bases outside the gene matches. The length of the CDR3 is 16 residues. CDR3 in DNA: TGTGCCACCAAAGCACTAGCGGGAGCATATTGGGATGAGCAGTTCTTC. This gives the protein CATKALAGAYWDEQFF.

In its sample, this clone was seen once. The V gene is TRBV7-9, the J gene TRBJ2-1, with D possibly TRBD1 on 5 matching bases. CDR1 is SEHNR, CDR2 FQNEAQ, per germline (reference sequence). V lost 3 bases and J 9 bases, leaving 15 bases between the germline ends. The CDR3 is 14 residues long. The DNA for the CDR3 is TGTGCCAGCAGCTTTGAGCGATGGGGCAGTGAGCAGTTCTTC. As protein: CASSFERWGSEQFF.

Note on this clone: A junction end diverges from the germline sequence, so it may reflect a read error. Other DNA sequences in the sample encode the same CDR3. This chain joins TRBV6-5 and TRBJ2-2, with 8 bases aligning to TRBD1. From germline, CDR1 is MNHEY and CDR2 SVGAGI. The CDR3 is 15 amino acids. The CDR3 sequence: CASRTGGFLAGELFF. Written as DNA, the CDR3 is TGTGCCAGCAGAACAGGGGGATTTTTGGCCGGGGAGTTGTTTTTT.

The chain recombines TRBV7-9 with TRBJ2-5; D not certain. The CDR3 is 16 amino acids. V lost 5 bases, J lost 3 bases, and 19 bases lay in between. The germline gives CDR1 SEHNR, CDR2 FQNEAQ (reference sequence). CDR3 amino acids: CASSTTVWVQEETQYF. In DNA form, the CDR3 reads TGTGCCAGCAGCACAACCGTCTGGGTCCAGGAAGAGACCCAGTACTTC.

The chain couples TRBV29-1 to TRBJ2-1, with TRBD1 matching 9 bases. The CDR3 is made up of 14 amino acids. Trimming removed 7 bases from V and 6 bases from J; junction bases left unmatched: 10. The germline V gene has CDR1 SQVTM and CDR2 ANQGSEA. Here the CDR3 DNA reads TGCAGCGGACGGATACAGGGGGCCGGCAATGAGCAGTTCTTC. Its translation: CSGRIQGAGNEQFF.

There are a few counts of this clone. This chain connects TRBV5-5 to TRBJ2-5; D ambiguous. Germline CDR1 and CDR2: SGHKS and YYEKEE (reference sequence). The CDR3 extends over 13 amino acids. Trimming cost V 1 base and J 2 bases, with 6 bases left between them. DNA of the CDR3: TGTGCCAGCAGCTTGAGTCAGCAAGAGACCCAGTACTTC. The encoded protein is CASSLSQQETQYF.

The rearrangement links TRBV7-9 to TRBJ2-3; 10 bases are a match to TRBD1. CDR3 size: 15 residues. The V and J ends lost 1 base and 6 bases, in that order; junction bases with no gene match: 4. Germline loops: CDR1 SEHNR, CDR2 FQNEAQ (reference sequence). The CDR3 DNA is TGTGCCAGCAGCTTAGAGGGACAGGGGAGGGATACGCAGTATTTT. This sequence encodes CASSLEGQGRDTQYF.

The V gene is TRBV2, the J gene TRBJ1-1; 9 nucleotides align to TRBD1. This CDR3 region has 13 residues. Germline V gives CDR1 SNHLY, CDR2 FYNNEI. V lost 8 bases, J lost 5 bases, and 6 bases stayed unmatched. The CDR3 bases are TGTGCCAGCGCCTGGACAGGGGAAACTGAAGCTTTCTTT. Its protein is CASAWTGETEAFF. The entire variable domain, with the rest obtained from reference TRBV2 and TRBJ1-1, is as follows: EPEVTQTPSHQVTQMGQEVILRCVPISNHLYFYWYRQILGQKVEFLVSFYNNEISEKSEIFDDQFSVERPDGSNFTLKIRSTKLEDSAMYFCASAWTGETEAFFGQGTRLTVV.

The chain links TRBV4-1 to TRBJ1-5; 7 bases line up with TRBD1. Germline V gene data show CDR1 as MGHRA and CDR2 as YSYEKL. Trimming removed 3 bases from V and 5 bases from J; junction bases left unmatched: 1. The CDR3 is 13 amino acids. DNA of the CDR3: TGCGCCAGCAGCCACGGACAGGATCAGCCCCAGCATTTT. This translates into CASSHGQDQPQHF.

The CDR3 sequence is CSASGDSYEQYF. The CDR3 DNA is TGCAGCGCGTCGGGGGACAGCTACGAGCAGTACTTC. The chain uses TRBV29-1 and TRBJ2-7, with D possibly being TRBD1 (7 bases). The length of the CDR3 is 12 residues. Trimming stripped 7 bases from V and 3 bases from J, with 13 bases between. Germline CDR1 reads SQVTM; CDR2 reads ANQGSEA.

The CDR3 spells CASSPDSGNTIYF. CDR3 DNA sequence: TGTGCCAGCAGCCCAGACTCTGGAAACACCATATATTTT. The rearrangement uses TRBV7-2 and TRBJ1-3; no clear D. The CDR3 totals 13 residues. The V and J ends lost 5 bases and 0 bases respectively, with 5 bases between them. Germline V CDR1 and CDR2: SGHTA, FQGNSA.

This sequence joins TRBV27 and TRBJ2-2; the D gene is possibly TRBD1 (6 bases). Per germline, CDR1 MNHEY and CDR2 SMNVEV (reference sequence). The CDR3 has 16 residues. Trimming took off 2 bases at V and 9 bases at J, with 19 bases between the two ends. The CDR3: CASSLPPRQGPRELFF. CDR3 DNA sequence: TGTGCCAGCAGTTTACCTCCTCGGCAGGGGCCCAGGGAGCTGTTTTTT.

The chain uses TRBV12-5 and TRBJ2-7, with 10 bases fitting TRBD1. The germline V gene has CDR1 LGHNT and CDR2 FRNRAP. CDR3 length: 15 residues. V was clipped by 1 base and J by 2 bases; unmatched bases: 2. The CDR3, as DNA: TGTGCTAGTGGTTTGGAAGGACAGGGGGCCTACGAGCAGTACTTC. This translates into CASGLEGQGAYEQYF.

The chain combines TRBV19 with TRBJ2-1; D is perhaps TRBD1 (6 bases). V lost 5 bases and J 7 bases, leaving 9 bases between the germline ends. This CDR3 has 12 residues. From germline, CDR1 is LNHDA and CDR2 SQIVND (reference sequence). CDR3 loop: CASSETGNEQFF. The CDR3 nucleotides read TGTGCCAGTAGTGAAACAGGGAATGAGCAGTTCTTC.

The chain uses TRBV2 and TRBJ2-3; 10 bases align to TRBD2. Germline V gene sequence: CDR1 SNHLY, CDR2 FYNNEI. The J segment lost 4 bases and the V segment lost 6 bases, leaving 4 bases of the junction unmatched. The CDR3 has 14 residues. The CDR3 DNA reads as TGTGCCAGCAGACTAGCGGGACTGGCAGATACGCAGTATTTT. Amino acid sequence: CASRLAGLADTQYF.

This clone was counted between two and nine times. The chain joins TRBV4-3 to TRBJ2-1; D is uncertain. Germline loops: CDR1 LGHNA, CDR2 YSLEER. Between the trimmed V and J ends, which lost 5 bases and 3 bases, there was a span of 8 bases. There are 13 residues in the CDR3. The CDR3 loop is CASSTDRYNEQFF. CDR3 nucleotides: TGCGCCAGCAGCACAGACCGCTACAATGAGCAGTTCTTC.

The gene calls are TRBV19 and TRBJ1-3, with TRBD1 matching 8 bases. Germline CDR1 LNHDA, CDR2 SQIVND (reference sequence). V dropped 8 bases and J dropped 0; count of bases not matched to a gene: 6. CDR3 length: 15 amino acids. The CDR3 DNA follows: TGTGCCAGTCGAGGAGGGACAGGCTCTGGAAACACCATATATTTT. It codes for CASRGGTGSGNTIYF.

This chain joins TRBV27 and TRBJ2-7, with D perhaps TRBD2 (6 bases). The V gene's germline CDR1 is MNHEY and CDR2 SMNVEV (reference sequence). Between the trimmed V and J ends, which lost 3 bases and 0 bases, there was a span of 9 bases. The CDR3 runs to 14 residues. In nucleotides, the CDR3 is TGTGCCAGCAGTTTTGGGCGGGACTCCTACGAGCAGTACTTC. Translating it yields CASSFGRDSYEQYF.

V gene TRBV30 combines with J gene TRBJ1-5; unclear D gene. Germline V CDR1 and CDR2: GTSNPN, SVGIG (reference sequence). V dropped 5 bases and J dropped 1 base, with 9 bases sitting between them. The CDR3 spans 13 residues. CDR3 loop: CAWGDSSNQPQHF. In DNA form, the CDR3 reads TGTGCCTGGGGAGATAGCAGCAATCAGCCCCAGCATTTT.

This chain connects TRBV6-1 to TRBJ1-5; D unclear. The V and J ends lost 7 bases and 4 bases respectively, with 14 bases between them. Looked up from germline, CDR1 is MNHNS and CDR2 is SASEGT. There are 14 residues in the CDR3. As DNA, the CDR3 is TGTGCCAGCAAAGTGAGGGCTCGGAATCAGCCCCAGCATTTT. This sequence encodes CASKVRARNQPQHF.

A remark on this clone: The missing conserved phenylalanine or tryptophan at the end of this CDR3 makes a read error likely. The rearrangement uses TRBV11-2 and TRBJ1-6; D ambiguous. The CDR3 totals 17 residues. CDR1 is SGHAT, CDR2 FQNNGV, per germline. V shed 1 base and J shed 10 bases, with 20 bases lying between them. DNA of the CDR3: TGTGCCAGCAGCTTAGTTACCGGGAGTCGGAGAAAATCACCCCTCCACCTT. Its protein is CASSLVTGSRRKSPLHL.

The V call is TRBV6-6, the J call TRBJ1-1; 12 bases match TRBD1. Germline assignment: CDR1 MNHNY and CDR2 SVGAGI (reference sequence). Unmatched junction bases numbered 7, after V lost 0 bases and J lost 8 bases. The CDR3 is 16 residues long. This CDR3 reads CASSYSGGQGAMEAFF. CDR3 sequence (DNA): TGTGCCAGCAGTTACTCGGGGGGACAGGGGGCGATGGAAGCTTTCTTT.

The sample holds a few counts of this clone. The V gene is TRBV6-5, the J gene TRBJ2-7, with D possibly matching TRBD2 (5 bases). Looked up from germline, CDR1 is MNHEY and CDR2 is SVGAGI. This CDR3 contains 12 residues. The V end lost 6 bases, the J end lost 8 bases, and 14 bases lay between the germline ends. This chain's CDR3 is CASSQDSIKQYF. The CDR3 coding sequence is TGTGCCAGCAGCCAGGACTCAATAAAGCAGTACTTC.

The V and J genes are TRBV7-3 and TRBJ1-1, with D maybe TRBD1 (5 bases). The CDR3 spans 14 residues. Germline CDR1 and CDR2: SGHTA and FQGTGA. Trimming removed 5 bases from V and 1 base from J, with 11 bases in between. CDR3 region: CASSAGGENTEAFF. DNA for the CDR3: TGTGCCAGCAGCGCGGGAGGGGAGAACACTGAAGCTTTCTTT.

The V gene is TRBV13, the J gene TRBJ2-7, with a weak D call TRBD2 (6 bases). CDR3 size: 15 residues. Germline values: CDR1 PRHDT, CDR2 FYEKMQ (reference sequence). Trimming took off 5 bases at V and 5 bases at J, with 19 bases between the two ends. In DNA form, the CDR3 reads TGTGCCAGCAGCACCCAGCGGGCGGGCGTGAACGAGCAGTACTTC. This translates into CASSTQRAGVNEQYF.

The V gene is TRBV5-1, the J gene TRBJ1-4; 7 bases match TRBD1. CDR3 size: 16 residues. V dropped 2 bases and J dropped 8; count of bases not matched to a gene: 12. Germline V gene lookup returns CDR1 SGHRS and CDR2 YFSETQ. CDR3 loop: CASSFSVTGQGEKLFF. CDR3 in DNA: TGCGCCAGCAGCTTTTCGGTGACAGGGCAGGGGGAAAAACTGTTTTTT. The whole variable domain, remainder taken from reference TRBV5-1 and TRBJ1-4, is KAGVTQTPRYLIKTRGQQVTLSCSPISGHRSVSWYQQTPGQGLQFLFEYFSETQRNKGNFPGRFSGRQFSNSRSEMNVSTLELGDSALYLCASSFSVTGQGEKLFFGSGTQLSVL.